A single T cell receptor beta chain is shown here with its context. These data are taken from a study of early T cells in non-severe SARS-CoV-2 infection. Study details: It was bulk RNA from unsorted whole blood that was sequenced, and the chains were unpaired.

The length of the CDR3 is 11 residues. Germline V gives CDR1 DFQATT, CDR2 SNEGSKA (reference sequence). V lost 3 bases and J lost 2, with 4 bases in between. From the 5' RACE reads, TCRdb called clonotypes with MiXCR, one entry per CDR3 protein. The table lists over 45,000 distinct CDR3 sequences, over 12% of them singletons, with approximately 4% in the top ten. The TCR originated in an adult who was a healthcare worker with PCR-confirmed SARS-CoV-2 infection or an uninfected control (not recorded which). The material was whole blood, obtained at baseline. The rearrangement uses TRBV20-1 and TRBJ1-1; unclear D gene. CDR3 sequence reads: CSARENTEAFF. CDR3 DNA sequence: TGCAGTGCTAGGGAAAACACTGAAGCTTTCTTT.